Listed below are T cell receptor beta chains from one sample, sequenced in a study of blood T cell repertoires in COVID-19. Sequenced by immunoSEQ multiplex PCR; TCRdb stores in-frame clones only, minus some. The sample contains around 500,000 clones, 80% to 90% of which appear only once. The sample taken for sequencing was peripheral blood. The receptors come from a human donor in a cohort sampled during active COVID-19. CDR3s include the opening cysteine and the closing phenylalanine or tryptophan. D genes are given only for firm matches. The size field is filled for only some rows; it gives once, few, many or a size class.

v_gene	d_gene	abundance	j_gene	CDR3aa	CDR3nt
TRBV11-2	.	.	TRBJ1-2	CASSLDWSGDYGYTF	TGTGCCAGCAGCTTAGATTGGTCAGGCGACTATGGCTACACCTTC
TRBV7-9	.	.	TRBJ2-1	CILGAHYNEQFF	TGCATATTGGGCGCGCATTACAATGAGCAGTTCTTC
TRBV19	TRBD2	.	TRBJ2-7	CASSRLTSGPHQYF	TGTGCCAGTAGTCGCCTCACTAGCGGCCCACACCAGTACTTC
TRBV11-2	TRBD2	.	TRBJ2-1	CASSTPGLAGRHLGEQFF	TGTGCCAGCAGCACACCGGGACTAGCGGGTCGTCATTTGGGTGAGCAGTTCTTC
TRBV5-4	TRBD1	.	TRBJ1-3	CASSSENKEQGAGNTIYF	TGTGCCAGCAGTTCTGAAAATAAAGAACAGGGGGCTGGAAACACCATATATTTT
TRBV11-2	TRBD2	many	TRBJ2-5	CASSLRRTSGSETQYF	TGTGCCAGCAGCCTACGGAGGACTAGCGGGAGTGAGACCCAGTACTTC
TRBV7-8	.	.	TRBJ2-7	CASSLAFRDEQYF	TGTGCCAGCAGCTTAGCGTTCCGGGACGAGCAGTACTTC
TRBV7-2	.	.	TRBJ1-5	CASANQGSAGDQPQHF	TGTGCCAGCGCCAATCAGGGGTCAGCAGGGGACCAGCCCCAGCATTTT
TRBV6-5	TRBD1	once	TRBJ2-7	CASSPRDRVNEQYF	TGTGCCAGCAGCCCCCGGGACAGGGTCAACGAGCAGTACTTC
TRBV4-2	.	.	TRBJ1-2	CASSQDGQNNYGYTF	TGTGCCAGCAGCCAAGATGGGCAGAATAACTATGGCTACACCTTC
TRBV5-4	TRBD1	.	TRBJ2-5	CASSVGTGETQYF	TGTGCCAGCAGCGTAGGGACAGGGGAGACCCAGTACTTC
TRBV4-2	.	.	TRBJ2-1	CASSRTRLRDEQFF	TGTGCCAGCAGCCGTACTAGGCTGCGGGATGAGCAGTTCTTC
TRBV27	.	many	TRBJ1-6	CASSLSLGGVYNSPLHF	TGTGCCAGCAGTTTATCCCTTGGGGGGGTGTATAATTCACCCCTCCACTTT
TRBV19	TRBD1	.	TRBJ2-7	CASSSRDRYYEQYF	TGTGCCAGTAGTTCCCGGGACAGATACTACGAGCAGTACTTC
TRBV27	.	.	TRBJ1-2	CASRVTGAYGYTF	TGTGCCAGCAGAGTGACAGGTGCCTATGGCTACACCTTC
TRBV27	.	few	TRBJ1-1	CASVPISQWGRMNTEAFF	TGTGCCAGCGTCCCCATCTCACAGTGGGGGCGTATGAACACTGAAGCTTTCTTT